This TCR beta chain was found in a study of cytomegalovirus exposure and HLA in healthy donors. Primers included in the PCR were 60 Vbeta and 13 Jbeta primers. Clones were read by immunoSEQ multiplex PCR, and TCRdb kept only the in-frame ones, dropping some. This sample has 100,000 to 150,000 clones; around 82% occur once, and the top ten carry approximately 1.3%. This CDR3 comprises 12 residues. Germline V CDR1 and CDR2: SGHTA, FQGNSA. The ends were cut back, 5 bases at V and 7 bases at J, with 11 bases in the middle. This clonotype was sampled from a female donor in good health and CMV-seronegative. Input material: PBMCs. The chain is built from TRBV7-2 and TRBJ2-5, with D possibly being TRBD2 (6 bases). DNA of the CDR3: TGTGCCAGCAGCCTCATGGGGGGGACCCAGTACTTC. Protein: CASSLMGGTQYF.